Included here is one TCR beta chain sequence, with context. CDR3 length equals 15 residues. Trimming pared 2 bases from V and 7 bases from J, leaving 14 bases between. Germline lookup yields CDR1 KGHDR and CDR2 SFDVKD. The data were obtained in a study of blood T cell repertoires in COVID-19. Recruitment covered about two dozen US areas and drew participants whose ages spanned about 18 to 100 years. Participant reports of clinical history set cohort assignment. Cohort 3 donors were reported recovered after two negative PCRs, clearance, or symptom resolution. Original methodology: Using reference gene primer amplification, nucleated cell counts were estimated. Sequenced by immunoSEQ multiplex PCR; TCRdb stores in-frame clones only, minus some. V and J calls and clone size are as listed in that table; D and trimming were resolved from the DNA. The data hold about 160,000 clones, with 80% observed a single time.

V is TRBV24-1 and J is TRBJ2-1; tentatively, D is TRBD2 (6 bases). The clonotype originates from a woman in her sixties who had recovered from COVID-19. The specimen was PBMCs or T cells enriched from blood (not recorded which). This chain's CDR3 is CATSDSVTRGNEQFF. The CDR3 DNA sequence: TGTGCCACCAGTGATTCGGTTACTCGGGGGAATGAGCAGTTCTTC.